A single sample gave rise to the 29 T cell receptor beta chains below, sequenced in a study of T cell responses to AZD1222 COVID-19 vaccine. Produced via immunoSEQ multiplex PCR; TCRdb's table is partial and in-frame only. The sample gives some 150,000 clones, under 95% of which show up once; 5% is in the top ten. Specimen: peripheral blood, collected on day 0 of AZD1222 vaccination. The receptors come from an adult in good health.

The V gene is TRBV4-3, the J gene TRBJ2-2; the D gene could be TRBD1 or TRBD2 (5 bases each). Trimming pared 4 bases from V and 3 bases from J, leaving 9 bases between. Germline V gives CDR1 LGHNA, CDR2 YSLEER. This CDR3 spans 14 amino acids. CDR3 residues: CASSRGVDTGELFF. CDR3 DNA sequence: TGCGCCAGCAGCCGAGGGGTCGACACCGGGGAGCTGTTTTTT.

V usage is TRBV27 and J usage is TRBJ2-7, with D perhaps TRBD1 (5 bases). Per the germline V gene, CDR1 is MNHEY and CDR2 is SMNVEV (reference sequence). Trimming removed 1 base at V and 5 bases at J, with 9 bases between. CDR3 length: 13 residues. For the CDR3, the DNA is TGTGCCAGCAGTTTATTGGGGCTAAACGAGCAGTACTTC. Translation: CASSLLGLNEQYF.

V is TRBV3-1 (or the pseudogene TRBV3-2) and J is TRBJ2-7, with D perhaps matching TRBD2 (5 bases). The CDR3 is 14 residues long. The V end lost 2 bases, the J end lost 1 base, and 9 bases lay between the germline ends. Germline CDR1 is LGHDT and CDR2 is YNNKEL (reference sequence). CDR3 coding DNA: TGTGCCAGCAGCCAAATGGAGGAATCCTACGAGCAGTACTTC. It is translated as CASSQMEESYEQYF.

The chain links TRBV9 to TRBJ2-2; maybe TRBD2 (8 bases). The CDR3 has 22 residues. V lost 3 bases and J lost 0, with 30 bases in between. CDR1 and CDR2 (germline): SGDLS, YYNGEE. CDR3 protein: CASSDPGGGAVPLRPNTGELFF. The DNA of the CDR3 is TGTGCCAGCAGCGACCCGGGAGGGGGCGCAGTGCCGCTCCGACCGAACACCGGGGAGCTGTTTTTT.

J is TRBJ2-1 and V is TRBV6-2 or TRBV6-3; no reliable D call. Germline CDR1 and CDR2: MNHEY and SVGEGT. This CDR3 comprises 14 residues. Trimming left V 6 bases short and J 6 bases short, with 15 bases between. Here the CDR3 reads CASSPLRASNEQFF. Here the CDR3 DNA reads TGTGCCAGCAGCCCCTTACGAGCGAGCAATGAGCAGTTCTTC.

The CDR3 loop is CASSFLLAGLTYEQYF. The CDR3 nucleotides are TGTGCCAGCAGTTTCCTACTAGCGGGCCTTACCTACGAGCAGTACTTC. The gene calls are TRBV28 and TRBJ2-7; the match to TRBD2 covers 9 bases. The length of the CDR3 is 16 residues. Germline CDR1 and CDR2: MDHEN and SYDVKM. V was clipped by 3 bases and J by 2 bases; unmatched bases: 8.

The chain recombines TRBV9 with TRBJ1-1, with D uncertain. CDR3 size: 14 residues. V lost 0 bases and J lost 4, with 10 bases in between. Germline CDR1 and CDR2: SGDLS and YYNGEE. This CDR3 reads CASSVGGRGTEAFF. As DNA, the CDR3 is TGTGCCAGCAGCGTAGGGGGAAGAGGCACTGAAGCTTTCTTT.

The V call is TRBV7-9, the J call TRBJ1-3, with D uncertain. Trimming pared 1 base from V and 0 bases from J, leaving 7 bases between. There are 15 residues in the CDR3. Per the germline V gene, CDR1 is SEHNR and CDR2 is FQNEAQ (reference sequence). Here the CDR3 reads CASSLEWGSGNTIYF. In DNA, the CDR3 is TGTGCCAGCAGCTTAGAATGGGGCTCTGGAAACACCATATATTTT.

This rearrangement joins TRBV28 to TRBJ1-6; perhaps TRBD1 as D (5 bases). Germline V gene sequence: CDR1 MDHEN, CDR2 SYDVKM. The CDR3 covers 13 residues. V shed 2 bases and J shed 11 bases, with 10 bases lying between them. CDR3 protein: CASSLPPGAPLHF. The CDR3 DNA follows: TGTGCCAGCAGTTTACCACCGGGGGCACCCCTCCACTTT. The variable domain in full, completed from reference TRBV28 and TRBJ1-6, reads DVKVTQSSRYLVKRTGEKVFLECVQDMDHENMFWYRQDPGLGLRLIYFSYDVKMKEKGDIPEGYSVSREKKERFSLILESASTNQTSMYLCASSLPPGAPLHFGNGTRLTVT.

The genes are TRBV19 and TRBJ2-7, with D possibly being TRBD1 (5 bases). Germline V gene lookup returns CDR1 LNHDA and CDR2 SQIVND (reference sequence). Deletions cut 0 bases from V and 6 bases from J, with 12 bases between. CDR3 size: 14 residues. The CDR3 bases are TGTGCCAGTAGTATAGAAGTAAAAGGGGCCGAGCAGTACTTC. This codes for CASSIEVKGAEQYF. Full variable domain (outside the CDR3, taken from reference TRBV19 and TRBJ2-7): DGGITQSPKYLFRKEGQNVTLSCEQNLNHDAMYWYRQDPGQGLRLIYYSQIVNDFQKGDIAEGYSVSREKKESFPLTVTSAQKNPTAFYLCASSIEVKGAEQYFGPGTRLTVT.

This chain uses TRBV29-1 with TRBJ1-1, with D possibly being TRBD1 (5 bases). The CDR3 is made up of 15 amino acids. The V end lost 4 bases, the J end lost 0 bases, and 15 bases lay between the germline ends. CDR1 is SQVTM, CDR2 ANQGSEA, per germline. CDR3 protein: CSVGPPRGLNTEAFF. In nucleotides, the CDR3 is TGCAGCGTTGGCCCTCCCCGGGGGTTGAACACTGAAGCTTTCTTT. Looking up the rest from reference TRBV29-1 and TRBJ1-1 gives the full variable domain: SAVISQKPSRDICQRGTSLTIQCQVDSQVTMMFWYRQQPGQSLTLIATANQGSEATYESGFVIDKFPISRPNLTFSTLTVSNMSPEDSSIYLCSVGPPRGLNTEAFFGQGTRLTVV.

The chain is built from TRBV30 and TRBJ1-2; 8 bases line up with TRBD1. The CDR3 covers 13 residues. The germline CDR1 and CDR2 sequences are GTSNPN and SVGIG (reference sequence). J gave up 8 bases and V 0 bases, and 5 bases lay outside the gene matches. The CDR3 DNA follows: TGTGCCTGGAGTGTACAGGGGGAAGTAGGCTACACCTTC. Translating gives CAWSVQGEVGYTF.

CDR3 DNA sequence: TGTGCCAGTAGTATAGGCGCGACAGCTGCCGGTGAGCAGTTCTTC. Encoded protein: CASSIGATAAGEQFF. The chain joins TRBV19 to TRBJ2-1, with TRBD1 as a possible D gene (5 bases). The CDR3 loop spans 15 amino acids. V was pared by 1 base and J by 9 bases, with 16 bases between. Looked up from germline, CDR1 is LNHDA and CDR2 is SQIVND (reference sequence).

The V call is TRBV29-1, the J call TRBJ2-3, with D possibly matching TRBD1 (5 bases). Germline values: CDR1 SQVTM, CDR2 ANQGSEA. This CDR3 has 13 amino acids. The V and J ends lost 6 bases and 3 bases respectively, with 13 bases between them. The DNA of the CDR3 is TGCAGCGTAAGCCCTCAGGGTACAGATACGCAGTATTTT. Its translation is CSVSPQGTDTQYF.

This clone was seen once. Sequence at one end of the junction differs from germline and may be a read error. The chain uses TRBV30 and TRBJ2-5; 7 positions agree with TRBD2. CDR1 is GTSNPN, CDR2 SVGIG, per germline (reference sequence). The length of the CDR3 is 11 residues. The CDR3 DNA reads TGTGCCTGGGCTGGGGGGAGGGGCCGCAACTTC. Translation: CAWAGGRGRNF.

The V and J genes are TRBV3-1 (or the pseudogene TRBV3-2) and TRBJ2-7; 9 bases line up with TRBD1. The CDR3 sequence is 14 residues long. Germline trimming cut 2 bases from V and 7 bases from J; bases unmatched to any gene: 6. CDR1 is LGHDT and CDR2 is YNNKEL in the germline V gene (reference sequence). The DNA for the CDR3 is TGTGCCAGCAGCCAAAGTTACAGGGGGCTTGAGCAGTACTTC. This codes for CASSQSYRGLEQYF.

This clone was picked up one time. The rearrangement links TRBV5-1 to TRBJ1-4, with D perhaps matching TRBD1 (5 bases). Germline assignment: CDR1 SGHRS and CDR2 YFSETQ. V was trimmed by 2 bases and J by 8 bases, leaving 16 bases between them. The CDR3 runs 15 residues. The DNA for the CDR3 is TGCGCCAGCAGCTTTCGGGACGCGGCCGGAGAAAAACTGTTTTTT. Translation gives CASSFRDAAGEKLFF.

The CDR3 spells CASSQEGWETQYF. CDR3 sequence (DNA): TGTGCCAGCAGCCAAGAGGGTTGGGAGACCCAGTACTTC. The rearrangement links TRBV3-1 (or the pseudogene TRBV3-2) to TRBJ2-5; D call uncertain. V was cut by 0 bases and J by 5 bases, with 7 bases left in between. CDR3 length: 13 amino acids. Germline CDR1 reads LGHDT; CDR2 reads YNNKEL (reference sequence).

The chain couples TRBV4-1 to TRBJ2-5; 9 bases map to TRBD2. Losses at the gene ends were 0 bases for V and 4 bases for J; bases not matched to a gene: 12. Germline CDR1 and CDR2: MGHRA and YSYEKL. The CDR3 sequence is 18 residues long. In nucleotides, the CDR3 is TGCGCCAGCAGCCAAGATAGTTTGAGTAGCGGGAGCTCAGAGACCCAGTACTTC. Translated, it gives CASSQDSLSSGSSETQYF.

This clone was seen a single time. The chain recombines TRBV4-1 with TRBJ1-4; 7 bases are shared with TRBD1. Germline V gene sequence: CDR1 MGHRA, CDR2 YSYEKL. The CDR3 runs to 16 residues. V lost 4 bases and J lost 5; bases outside the gene matches: 10. CDR3 coding DNA: TGCGCCAGCAGCCTACTAACGACAGGGACGAATGAAAAACTGTTTTTT. Translated: CASSLLTTGTNEKLFF.

The chain uses TRBV30 and TRBJ2-1; unclear D gene. V lost 3 bases and J 0 bases, leaving 9 bases between the germline ends. The CDR3 length is 14 residues. CDR1 is GTSNPN, CDR2 SVGIG, per germline (reference sequence). CDR3 DNA: TGTGCCTGGAGGGGGATCAGCTCCTACAATGAGCAGTTCTTC. It encodes CAWRGISSYNEQFF.

The chain recombines TRBV6-5 with TRBJ2-1; D uncertain. CDR3 size: 13 residues. Germline V gives CDR1 MNHEY, CDR2 SVGAGI. Trimming removed 4 bases from V and 6 bases from J, with 10 bases in between. CDR3 coding DNA: TGTGCCAGCAGTTCCACTATAGGCAATGAGCAGTTCTTC. Amino acids: CASSSTIGNEQFF.

CDR3 bases: TGTGCCAGAAGCTTTCATACAGCAAGGCCGGACTACGAGCAGTACTTC. It encodes CARSFHTARPDYEQYF. The chain has TRBV7-5 and TRBJ2-7; the table's D call, TRBD1, has no DNA check behind it. TRBV7-5 is flagged as a pseudogene. The CDR3 has 16 residues.

The V gene is TRBV30, the J gene TRBJ2-7; 8 nucleotides line up with TRBD2. With V trimmed by 5 bases and J by 4 bases, 7 bases remained unmatched. Per germline, CDR1 GTSNPN and CDR2 SVGIG (reference sequence). This CDR3 comprises 13 residues. The CDR3 region is CAWSSGGPYEQYF. In DNA, the CDR3 is TGTGCCTGGTCCTCGGGAGGGCCGTACGAGCAGTACTTC.

Turning to this clone: The sample has other DNA sequences that encode this CDR3 too. The chain couples TRBV6-2 or TRBV6-3 to TRBJ1-5; 7 bases line up with TRBD1. Germline V lookup: CDR1 MNHEY, CDR2 SVGEGT. The CDR3 is made up of 13 amino acids. V lost 5 bases, J lost 4 bases, and 2 bases stayed unmatched. In DNA form, the CDR3 reads TGTGCCAGCAGTAGGGGGCAAAATCAGCCCCAGCATTTT. It yields the protein CASSRGQNQPQHF.

J is TRBJ1-1 and V is TRBV20-1; D uncertain. CDR1 is DFQATT, CDR2 SNEGSKA, per germline (reference sequence). This CDR3 contains 11 residues. V was clipped by 8 bases and J by 8 bases, with 15 bases between them. Here the CDR3 reads CSPFGENEAFF. In nucleotides, the CDR3 is TGCAGTCCCTTCGGGGAGAACGAAGCTTTCTTT.

The rearrangement uses TRBV6-5 and TRBJ2-3; TRBD1 aligns across 8 bases. Germline V gene data show CDR1 as MNHEY and CDR2 as SVGAGI. The CDR3 runs to 16 residues. Trimming cost V 0 bases and J 3 bases; bases outside gene matches: 5. CDR3 loop: CASSYSAGGLTDTQYF. As DNA, the CDR3 is TGTGCCAGCAGTTACTCGGCAGGGGGCCTTACAGATACGCAGTATTTT.

This chain uses TRBV11-3 with TRBJ2-7; 8 nucleotides agree with TRBD1. CDR1 SGHNT and CDR2 YENEEA come from the germline V gene. V gave up 3 bases and J gave up 4 bases; unmatched junction bases: 11. This CDR3 is built from 16 residues. CDR3 sequence: CASSLGTGTGVYEQYF. Written as DNA, the CDR3 is TGTGCCAGCAGCTTGGGGACCGGGACAGGAGTTTACGAGCAGTACTTC. The variable domain in full, with the rest retrieved from reference TRBV11-3 and TRBJ2-7, is EAGVVQSPRYKIIEKKQPVAFWCNPISGHNTLYWYLQNLGQGPELLIRYENEEAVDDSQLPKDRFSAERLKGVDSTLKIQPAELGDSAVYLCASSLGTGTGVYEQYFGPGTRLTVT.

V and J are TRBV19 and TRBJ1-2, with D tentatively TRBD1 (6 bases). Germline CDR1 and CDR2: LNHDA and SQIVND (reference sequence). V was pared by 2 bases and J by 5 bases, with 12 bases between. The CDR3 has 14 residues. This CDR3 reads CASSIQGQAYGYTF. The CDR3 DNA follows: TGTGCCAGTAGTATACAGGGACAAGCTTATGGCTACACCTTC.